A selection of T cell receptor beta chains follows, all from one sample in a study of cytomegalovirus exposure and HLA in healthy donors. TCRdb's table, derived via immunoSEQ multiplex PCR, lists solely in-frame clones and lacks some. The table lists roughly 310,000 clones, 70% to 90% of them singletons. The sample comprised PBMCs. The receptors here all came from a man younger than 45 in good health and CMV-seronegative. Both conserved end residues are part of each CDR3. The D gene is left open where the match is weak. The size entry is marked missing in some rows and otherwise reads once, few, many or a size class.

CDR3 DNA | CDR3 protein | D gene | clone size | J gene | V gene
TGTGCCAGCAGTTACGACAGGGCTGGCACTGAAGCTTTCTTT | CASSYDRAGTEAFF | TRBD1 | - | TRBJ1-1 | TRBV6-5
TGTGCCAGCGGAAGGGGTAGCAATCAGCCCCAGCATTTT | CASGRGSNQPQHF | - | - | TRBJ1-5 | TRBV27
TGCGCCAGCAGTGCTGGGACATTCGACGGGAACACTGAAGCTTTCTTT | CASSAGTFDGNTEAFF | - | - | TRBJ1-1 | TRBV10-1
TGTGCCAGTAGTCCCGGGCGGGGGCTTATTTCGAAGGAGACCCAGTACTTC | CASSPGRGLISKETQYF | - | - | TRBJ2-5 | TRBV19
TGCGCCAGCAGCCAAGATGTAGCCTACAATGAGCAGTTCTTC | CASSQDVAYNEQFF | - | - | TRBJ2-1 | TRBV4-3
TGTGCCAGCAGTTCGGTCGACTACTATAATTCACCCCTCCACTTT | CASSSVDYYNSPLHF | - | - | TRBJ1-6 | TRBV6-5
TGTGCCAGCACCTTGGACAGGGGGACCTACAATGAGCAGTTCTTC | CASTLDRGTYNEQFF | TRBD1 | - | TRBJ2-1 | TRBV6-1
TGTGCCAGCACGGCGGGAAACAATGAGCAGTTCTTC | CASTAGNNEQFF | - | - | TRBJ2-1 | TRBV2
TGTGCCAGCGGTCGCGGGGGATCCACTAATGAGCAGTTCTTC | CASGRGGSTNEQFF | TRBD2 | - | TRBJ2-1 | TRBV7-2
TGCGCCACCGGGAAGGGGGCCTCCTACGAGCAGTACTTC | CATGKGASYEQYF | TRBD1 | - | TRBJ2-7 | TRBV10-2
TGTGCCAGCAGCTTAGGCTTCGGGGGGCCATCGTCCTACGAGCAGTACTTC | CASSLGFGGPSSYEQYF | - | once | TRBJ2-7 | TRBV11-2
TGTGCCAGCAGTTACTTCCAGGGCTACGAGCAGTACTTC | CASSYFQGYEQYF | - | - | TRBJ2-7 | TRBV6-6
TGTGCCAGCAGCCGGGACAGACGCTATAATTCACCCCTCCACTTT | CASSRDRRYNSPLHF | TRBD1 | - | TRBJ1-6 | TRBV11-2
TGCAGTGCCGGGAGGGGGCTCGAGCAGTACTTC | CSAGRGLEQYF | - | - | TRBJ2-7 | TRBV20-1
TGCGCCAGCAGCCCTGGGGCTAGCGGGGGGGACAATGAGCAGTTCTTC | CASSPGASGGDNEQFF | TRBD2 | - | TRBJ2-1 | TRBV4-3
TGTGCCAGCAGTTTTAGCGGGGGGGCTGGAGATACGCAGTATTTT | CASSFSGGAGDTQYF | TRBD2 | - | TRBJ2-3 | TRBV7-2
TGCGCCAGCAGCTTTACCCTAGCGGGGGGGACGAACACCGGGGAGCTGTTTTTT | CASSFTLAGGTNTGELFF | TRBD2 | once | TRBJ2-2 | TRBV5-1
TGTGCCAGCAGCTTTCAAGGGGGGGCCGTCGATGAGCAGTTCTTC | CASSFQGGAVDEQFF | - | - | TRBJ2-1 | TRBV7-9
TGTGCCAGCAGCTTGGCCGGAAGGGGACAGGGGAATGAAAAACTGTTTTTT | CASSLAGRGQGNEKLFF | TRBD1 | once | TRBJ1-4 | TRBV5-4
TGTGCCAGCAGCTTGGTAGAGGTCTCTGGGGCCAACGTCCTGACTTTC | CASSLVEVSGANVLTF | - | - | TRBJ2-6 | TRBV5-4
TGTGCCAGTAGTACAGGGACAGGTGGTCAAGAGACCCAGTACTTC | CASSTGTGGQETQYF | TRBD1 | - | TRBJ2-5 | TRBV19
TGTGCCAGCAGGAGGGCAGGGGGAAACACCGGGGAGCTGTTTTTT | CASRRAGGNTGELFF | TRBD1 | - | TRBJ2-2 | TRBV6-5
TGTGCCAGTACCAGGGATTCGGGTCGCGAGCAGTACTTC | CASTRDSGREQYF | - | - | TRBJ2-7 | TRBV7-2
TGTGCCAGCAGCTTTAGCGGTAACTATGGCTACACCTTC | CASSFSGNYGYTF | - | - | TRBJ1-2 | TRBV7-9
TGTGCCAGCTCACCAACTGTGGCTAGCCTTGCGGGTGAGCAGTACTTC | CASSPTVASLAGEQYF | - | - | TRBJ2-7 | TRBV18
TGTGCCAGCAGCGGACTGAGGGGGGAGCAGTTCTTC | CASSGLRGEQFF | - | once | TRBJ2-1 | TRBV9
TGTGCCAGCAGCGTTTGGGAGGTTCCTTTGAACGCCGGGGAGCTGTTTTTT | CASSVWEVPLNAGELFF | - | - | TRBJ2-2 | TRBV9
TGTGCCAGCAGCCTATCGCAGGGTGTCTATGGCTACACCTTC | CASSLSQGVYGYTF | - | - | TRBJ1-2 | TRBV7-9
TGTGCCAGCCGGGGGGGGGAATACGAGCAGTACTTC | CASRGGEYEQYF | TRBD2 | once | TRBJ2-7 | TRBV2
TGCAGAGAAGGGAGTACCCCTGAAGCTTTCTTT | CREGSTPEAFF | - | - | TRBJ1-1 | TRBV20-1